These T cell receptor beta chains were read from a single sample in a study of blood T cells in healthy people across ages. Each CDR3 protein gets one entry after TCRdb re-called the 5' RACE reads with MiXCR. The sample gives about 1.5 million distinct CDR3 sequences, 42% of which show up once; under 8% is in the top ten. The sample was blood. These TCRs come from a woman younger than 30 in good health. CDR3s include the opening cysteine and the closing phenylalanine or tryptophan. Each record gives: clone size, J gene, CDR3 length, V gene, D gene, CDR3 DNA, CDR3 protein. The D gene is left open where the match is weak. Clone size is stated in some rows and not others, as once, few, many or a class when expanded.

abundance: NA
j_gene: TRBJ1-2
len: 16
v_gene: TRBV16
d_gene: TRBD1
CDR3nt: TGTGCCAGCAGCCTGTACGGGACAGGGGACTCCTATGGCTACACCTTC
CDR3aa: CASSLYGTGDSYGYTF

abundance: NA
j_gene: TRBJ1-2
len: 12
v_gene: TRBV6-5
d_gene: NA
CDR3nt: TGTGCCAGCAGTTACCCGGGACGAGGCTACACCTTC
CDR3aa: CASSYPGRGYTF

abundance: NA
j_gene: TRBJ2-7
len: 17
v_gene: TRBV4-1
d_gene: NA
CDR3nt: TGCGCCAGCAGCCAAGTTCCCCCGGGAGAGGGCTCCTACGAGCAGTACTTC
CDR3aa: CASSQVPPGEGSYEQYF

abundance: NA
j_gene: TRBJ2-1
len: 16
v_gene: TRBV15
d_gene: NA
CDR3nt: TGTGCCACCAGCAGAAGAACCAGCGGGCAGGGGAATGAGCAGTTCTTC
CDR3aa: CATSRRTSGQGNEQFF

abundance: few
j_gene: TRBJ2-7
len: 12
v_gene: TRBV2
d_gene: NA
CDR3nt: TGTGCCAGCAGTTTCTCCAGGGGCGAGCAGTACTTC
CDR3aa: CASSFSRGEQYF

abundance: NA
j_gene: TRBJ1-2
len: 15
v_gene: TRBV14
d_gene: TRBD1
CDR3nt: TGTGCCAGCAGCCAGTCCTACGGGACAGGGGCTGGCTACACCTTC
CDR3aa: CASSQSYGTGAGYTF

abundance: NA
j_gene: TRBJ1-4
len: 19
v_gene: TRBV5-1
d_gene: NA
CDR3nt: TGCGCCAGCAGCTTGGTATCATCCTATGGGGACAAGGTTAATGAAAAACTGTTTTTT
CDR3aa: CASSLVSSYGDKVNEKLFF

abundance: NA
j_gene: TRBJ2-7
len: 14
v_gene: TRBV4-2
d_gene: TRBD1
CDR3nt: TGTGCCAGCAGCCAGCCGGGACAGGGGAACGAGCAGTACTTC
CDR3aa: CASSQPGQGNEQYF

abundance: NA
j_gene: TRBJ2-1
len: 16
v_gene: TRBV3-1
d_gene: TRBD1
CDR3nt: TGTGCCAGCAGCCCCCAGGGGGCATGGACCTACAATGAGCAGTTCTTC
CDR3aa: CASSPQGAWTYNEQFF

abundance: many
j_gene: TRBJ2-5
len: 15
v_gene: TRBV2
d_gene: NA
CDR3nt: TGTGCCAGCAGTGAAAACCGGCCGATCCAAGAGACCCAGTACTTC
CDR3aa: CASSENRPIQETQYF

abundance: few
j_gene: TRBJ1-2
len: 13
v_gene: TRBV30
d_gene: TRBD1
CDR3nt: TGTGCCTGGAGGATCGGGACAGGGAATGGCTACACCTTC
CDR3aa: CAWRIGTGNGYTF

abundance: NA
j_gene: TRBJ2-1
len: 17
v_gene: TRBV15
d_gene: TRBD2
CDR3nt: TGTGCCACCAGCAGAGGGACTAGCGGGAGGGCCTACAATGAGCAGTTCTTC
CDR3aa: CATSRGTSGRAYNEQFF

abundance: NA
j_gene: TRBJ2-3
len: 15
v_gene: TRBV7-6
d_gene: TRBD2
CDR3nt: TGTGCCAGCAGCAAGACTAGCGGGATAACAGATACGCAGTATTTT
CDR3aa: CASSKTSGITDTQYF

abundance: few
j_gene: TRBJ2-3
len: 11
v_gene: TRBV29-1
d_gene: NA
CDR3nt: TGCAGCGTTGAAAATACAGATACGCAGTATTTT
CDR3aa: CSVENTDTQYF

abundance: NA
j_gene: TRBJ1-1
len: 13
v_gene: TRBV27
d_gene: NA
CDR3nt: TGTGCCAGCAGGGAGAGCCTGAACACTGAAGCTTTCTTT
CDR3aa: CASRESLNTEAFF

abundance: few
j_gene: TRBJ2-7
len: 15
v_gene: TRBV6-5
d_gene: TRBD1
CDR3nt: TGTGCCAGCAGTTACGGGGACAGGGGGCCAGGCGAGCAGTACTTC
CDR3aa: CASSYGDRGPGEQYF

abundance: NA
j_gene: TRBJ1-1
len: 13
v_gene: TRBV10-3
d_gene: TRBD1
CDR3nt: TGTGCCATCAGCGCCGACCGGGACAGTGAAGCTTTCTTT
CDR3aa: CAISADRDSEAFF

abundance: few
j_gene: TRBJ2-7
len: 13
v_gene: TRBV5-1
d_gene: NA
CDR3nt: TGCGCCAGCAGCTTGGGTCCGATATACGAGCAGTACTTC
CDR3aa: CASSLGPIYEQYF

abundance: few
j_gene: TRBJ2-7
len: 14
v_gene: TRBV5-1
d_gene: NA
CDR3nt: TGCGCCAGCAGCTTGGAGCAGGGAGTAAGCGAGCAGTACTTC
CDR3aa: CASSLEQGVSEQYF

abundance: NA
j_gene: TRBJ2-3
len: 14
v_gene: TRBV3-1
d_gene: NA
CDR3nt: TGTGCCAGCAGCGCCGCCAGCGAGGGGAATACGCAGTATTTT
CDR3aa: CASSAASEGNTQYF

abundance: few
j_gene: TRBJ2-7
len: 15
v_gene: TRBV30
d_gene: NA
CDR3nt: TGTGCCTGGACCCCAATCGGTCAGGAGGATTACGAGCAGTACTTC
CDR3aa: CAWTPIGQEDYEQYF

abundance: NA
j_gene: TRBJ2-7
len: 13
v_gene: TRBV12-3/TRBV12-4
d_gene: TRBD1
CDR3nt: TGTGCCAGCAGTGACAGGGCGCTTAATGAGCAGTACTTC
CDR3aa: CASSDRALNEQYF

abundance: NA
j_gene: TRBJ2-1
len: 13
v_gene: TRBV27
d_gene: TRBD1
CDR3nt: TGTGCCAGCAGTGAGACAGGGGGAAATGAGCAGTTCTTC
CDR3aa: CASSETGGNEQFF

abundance: NA
j_gene: TRBJ1-1
len: 12
v_gene: TRBV11-2
d_gene: NA
CDR3nt: TGTGCCAGCAGCGACCCGAGGGCTGAAGCTTTCTTT
CDR3aa: CASSDPRAEAFF

abundance: few
j_gene: TRBJ1-5
len: 16
v_gene: TRBV2
d_gene: NA
CDR3nt: TGTGCCAGCAGTGAAGCGCTTGGGATGGGCAATCAGCCCCAGCATTTT
CDR3aa: CASSEALGMGNQPQHF

abundance: few
j_gene: TRBJ2-7
len: 14
v_gene: TRBV27
d_gene: TRBD1
CDR3nt: TGTGCCAGCAGTGCCCGACAGGGATCCTACGAGCAGTACTTC
CDR3aa: CASSARQGSYEQYF

abundance: NA
j_gene: TRBJ2-1
len: 16
v_gene: TRBV5-4
d_gene: TRBD2
CDR3nt: TGTGCCAGCGCAGGGGGTAGCGGGAGGGATTGGATTGAGCAGTTCTTC
CDR3aa: CASAGGSGRDWIEQFF

abundance: NA
j_gene: TRBJ2-7
len: 13
v_gene: TRBV30
d_gene: NA
CDR3nt: TGTGCCTGGAGTGTAATTAGCACCTACGAGCAGTACTTC
CDR3aa: CAWSVISTYEQYF